The rows below give T cell receptor beta chains drawn from one sample of a study of spatial heterogeneity in lung cancer. TCRdb analysed the 5' RACE reads with MiXCR anew, one entry per CDR3 protein. The sample shows about 10,000 distinct CDR3 sequences, 6.1% of them seen only once. The sample here was normal lung tissue next to the tumor, taken at surgery. These receptors were collected from a male donor with early-stage non-small cell lung cancer. CDR3s include the opening cysteine and the closing phenylalanine or tryptophan. D genes are given only for firm matches. Not all rows give a size; the values are once, few, many and, for expanded clones, a class.

d_gene	len	abundance	v_gene	CDR3aa
NA	15	many	TRBV29-1	CSAPSREASNTEAFF
NA	14	NA	TRBV6-2/TRBV6-3	CASSSARAVNIQYF
TRBD1	15	many	TRBV19	CASSLTGGVSYEQYF
TRBD1	15	many	TRBV5-1	CASSLGQASNQPQHF
NA	14	many	TRBV12-3/TRBV12-4	CASRLDANLGTQYF
NA	15	NA	TRBV7-2	CASTPRSNSYNEQFF
NA	13	many	TRBV19	CASTLLHTGELFF
NA	16	many	TRBV15	CATSREIGRAREKLFF
NA	14	many	TRBV28	CASSSPDRWYEQYF
NA	15	many	TRBV27	CASSLKGQEDYEQYF
NA	13	many	TRBV2	CASTQGHTDTQYF
NA	15	many	TRBV9	CASSVAIGLGDEQFF
NA	14	NA	TRBV12-3/TRBV12-4	CASTRVAGANVLTF
TRBD1	12	many	TRBV28	CASGGQLAEQYF
TRBD1	15	many	TRBV20-1	CSATSPGQGLYEQYF
TRBD2	14	many	TRBV12-3/TRBV12-4	CASSPLAGVDTQYF
NA	13	many	TRBV4-1	CASSQDRRSTQYF
NA	14	medium-sized	TRBV9	CASSVAWEATEAFF
TRBD1	14	many	TRBV2	CASRPDRVVDIQYF
NA	14	many	TRBV20-1	CSARVGGADTEAFF
NA	14	NA	TRBV28	CASSTPGQTYEQYF
TRBD1	18	medium-sized	TRBV10-3	CAIRTGTGYSESGNTIYF
TRBD1	14	many	TRBV2	CASSATGGADTQYF
TRBD2	16	medium-sized	TRBV7-2	CASSLELAGPPNEQFF
NA	13	medium-sized	TRBV20-1	CSAQVVGDYEQYF
TRBD1	13	few	TRBV5-1	CASSRDRLYEQYF
NA	16	once	TRBV21-1	CASSPRTSGTSYEQYF
NA	14	many	TRBV7-2	CASSLGASTDTQYF
NA	14	many	TRBV20-1	CSVTRGTRLQPQHF
TRBD1	13	few	TRBV19	CASRQGSTGELFF
TRBD1	14	many	TRBV30	CAWSASQGADTQYF
NA	12	few	TRBV19	CASRRVPGELFF
NA	14	many	TRBV19	CASQLSGSNQPQHF
NA	14	many	TRBV27	CASSLGAVGTEAFF
TRBD2	14	many	TRBV19	CASSSGRVGETQYF
NA	13	NA	TRBV2	CASSADYYNEQFF
NA	14	few	TRBV5-1	CASSRQETNTEAFF
NA	16	many	TRBV3-1	CASSQGFGRRDSPLHF
NA	14	many	TRBV7-2	CASSSDRQVLGYTF
TRBD2	17	few	TRBV4-2	CASSQVSGGDSYNEQFF
NA	14	few	TRBV7-2	CASSLVSAGKEAFF
TRBD1	14	many	TRBV27	CASSFNRGSYEQYF
NA	11	few	TRBV28	CASEGNYGYTF
TRBD2	15	NA	TRBV7-2	CASSLTSGGAETQYF
TRBD1	17	many	TRBV6-2/TRBV6-3	CASNPASGQGASGAQYF